This T cell receptor beta chain was captured in a study of T cell responses to AZD1222 COVID-19 vaccine. Measured with immunoSEQ multiplex PCR; TCRdb has only the in-frame clones, and not every one. The sample has 130,000 to 150,000 clones; 70% to 90% are singletons. Study observations and caveats: A rise in Spike-specific TCR breadth and depth followed two AZD1222 doses. The study found vaccine-associated CD4 TCRs spanning spike, dominant at 160-218 and 743-854. Clonal diversity may have been underestimated in mostly white British donors.

As for this clone: The antigen is unknown.

The sequenced sample was peripheral blood, obtained 28 days after the second dose of the MenACWY control vaccine. The sequence derives from an adult who received the MenACWY meningococcal vaccine as a control.

CDR3 DNA sequence: TGCAGCGTTGTAGGATCCGGGGGGGGCACAGATACGCAGTATTTT. Its protein is CSVVGSGGGTDTQYF. The chain joins TRBV29-1 to TRBJ2-3, with TRBD2 identical over 8 bases. Germline CDR1 SQVTM, CDR2 ANQGSEA. The ends lost 4 bases at V and 1 base at J; junction bases unmatched: 7. The length of the CDR3 is 15 residues.